This T cell receptor beta chain emerged from a study of CD8 T cells in Susac syndrome. An amount of RNA that ranged from about 0.45 to 1 ug was reverse transcribed with random hexamers. TCRdb re-derived calls from the immunoSEQ multiplex PCR reads in MiXCR, one entry per CDR3 protein. The table includes around 200,000 distinct CDR3 sequences, approximately 95% detected once. Germline V gene sequence: CDR1 SGDLS, CDR2 YYNGEE. The CDR3 is 14 residues long. V dropped 2 bases and J dropped 6 bases, with 12 bases sitting between them. The sequenced sample consisted of CD4+ T cells from PBMCs. This chain connects TRBV9 to TRBJ1-3; no clear D gene. The receptor comes from a human donor in good health. This chain's CDR3 is CASSVLEQPNTIYF. As DNA, the CDR3 is TGTGCCAGCAGCGTTTTGGAGCAGCCAAACACCATATATTTT.